This TCR beta chain was recovered during a study of T cell responses to AZD1222 COVID-19 vaccine. On the study more broadly: The analysis combined second doses at about 4 or about 12 weeks. Study-level results: Two AZD1222 doses significantly raised spike-specific TCR breadth and depth over controls. Females made up more of the donors, who were largely white British, and clonal diversity may have come out too low. Unmutated variant regions are reportedly the target of nearly half of TCRs that are spike-specific.

Assay: immunoSEQ multiplex PCR; the TCRdb copy retains only in-frame clones and omits some. The sample includes 150,000 or so clones, 90% of them seen just once. The length of the CDR3 is 15 residues. Germline V gene lookup returns CDR1 SGHVT and CDR2 SQSDAQ. V shed 5 bases and J shed 1 base, with 12 bases lying between them. As to this clone: Its antigen remains unidentified.

This clonotype was sampled from an adult in good health. The sample consisted of peripheral blood, taken on day 0 of AZD1222 vaccination. The chain has TRBV7-4 and TRBJ1-3; unclear D gene. The DNA of the CDR3 is TGTGCCAGCAGCCCCAGTCTAGCGTCTGGAAACACCATATATTTT. The encoded protein is CASSPSLASGNTIYF.